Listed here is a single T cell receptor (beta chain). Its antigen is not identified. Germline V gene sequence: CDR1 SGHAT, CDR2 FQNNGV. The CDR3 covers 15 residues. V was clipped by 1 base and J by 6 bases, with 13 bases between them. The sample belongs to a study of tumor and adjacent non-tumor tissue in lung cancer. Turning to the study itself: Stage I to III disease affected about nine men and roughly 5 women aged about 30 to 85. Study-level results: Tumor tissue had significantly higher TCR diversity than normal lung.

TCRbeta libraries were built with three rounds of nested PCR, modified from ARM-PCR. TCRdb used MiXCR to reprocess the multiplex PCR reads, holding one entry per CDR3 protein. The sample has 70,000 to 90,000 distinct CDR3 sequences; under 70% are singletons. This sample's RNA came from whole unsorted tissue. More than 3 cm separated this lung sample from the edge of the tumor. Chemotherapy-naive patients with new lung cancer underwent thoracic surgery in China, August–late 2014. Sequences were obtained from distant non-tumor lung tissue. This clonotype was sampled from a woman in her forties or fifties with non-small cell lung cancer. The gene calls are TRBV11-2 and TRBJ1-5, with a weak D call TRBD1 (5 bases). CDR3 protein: CASSLGGQGTQPQHF. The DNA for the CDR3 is TGTGCCAGCAGCTTAGGGGGCCAAGGCACTCAGCCCCAGCATTTT.